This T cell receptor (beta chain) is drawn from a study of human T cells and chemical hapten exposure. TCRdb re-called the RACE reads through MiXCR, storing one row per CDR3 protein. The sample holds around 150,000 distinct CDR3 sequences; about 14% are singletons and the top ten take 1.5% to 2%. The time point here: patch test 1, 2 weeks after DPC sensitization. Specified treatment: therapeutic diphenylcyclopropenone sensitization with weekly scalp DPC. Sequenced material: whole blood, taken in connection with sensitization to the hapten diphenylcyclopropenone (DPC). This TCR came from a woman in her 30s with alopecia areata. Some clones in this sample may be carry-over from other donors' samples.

This CDR3 reads CASSSTLNTEAFF. The DNA of the CDR3 is TGTGCCAGCAGTTCTACACTTAACACTGAAGCTTTCTTT. This sequence joins TRBV28 and TRBJ1-1, with D hard to call. The V end was cut by 4 bases, the J end by 2 bases, with 8 bases between. The CDR3 runs 13 residues. Germline assignment: CDR1 MDHEN and CDR2 SYDVKM.